This T cell receptor beta chain was observed in a study of blood T cells in healthy people across ages. In this sample, this clonotype turned up a few times. Sequence at one end of the junction differs from germline and may be a read error. Germline CDR1 MNHEY, CDR2 SVGEGT. CDR3 size: 14 residues. Then a second PCR, running roughly 7 to 11 cycles, was carried out with a sample-barcoded 5' primer and a J-beta primer mix. Each cDNA molecule was tagged by a template-switch adaptor that had 12 random nucleotides. TCRdb re-called the 5' RACE reads with MiXCR, one entry per CDR3 protein. This table holds over 750,000 distinct CDR3 sequences, around 25% found once. These same records also appear under a second study, on T cells of mothers and their children. That publication notes: All donors were healthy and Caucasian; they were a few mothers and their six children. Addition of sample barcodes and 2-4 random nucleotides occurred through the M1S primer of the second PCR.

Input material: blood. The chain recombines TRBV6-2 or TRBV6-3 with TRBJ2-7, with 7 bases fitting TRBD1. The clonotype was recovered from a boy younger than 18 in good health. DNA of the CDR3: TGTGCCAGCAGTTACGACAGGGTTCTCTACGAGCGGTACTTC. Its translation: CASSYDRVLYERYF.